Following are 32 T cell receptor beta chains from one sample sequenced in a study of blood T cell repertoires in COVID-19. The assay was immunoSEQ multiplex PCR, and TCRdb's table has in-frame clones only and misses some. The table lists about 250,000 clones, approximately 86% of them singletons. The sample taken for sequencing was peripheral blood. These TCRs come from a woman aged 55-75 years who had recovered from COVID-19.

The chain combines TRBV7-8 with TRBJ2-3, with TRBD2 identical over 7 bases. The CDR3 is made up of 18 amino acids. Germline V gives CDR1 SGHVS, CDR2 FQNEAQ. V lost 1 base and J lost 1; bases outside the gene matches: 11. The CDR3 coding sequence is TGTGCCAGCAGCTTAGGTCTCGGAAGCGGGGCTGGCACAGATACGCAGTATTTT. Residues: CASSLGLGSGAGTDTQYF.

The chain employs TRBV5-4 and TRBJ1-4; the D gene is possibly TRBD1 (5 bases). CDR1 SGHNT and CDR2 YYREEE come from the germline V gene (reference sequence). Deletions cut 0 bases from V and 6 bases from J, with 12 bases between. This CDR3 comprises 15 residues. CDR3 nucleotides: TGTGCCAGCAGCTTGGGAGGCCAGGGCGATGAAAAACTGTTTTTT. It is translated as CASSLGGQGDEKLFF.

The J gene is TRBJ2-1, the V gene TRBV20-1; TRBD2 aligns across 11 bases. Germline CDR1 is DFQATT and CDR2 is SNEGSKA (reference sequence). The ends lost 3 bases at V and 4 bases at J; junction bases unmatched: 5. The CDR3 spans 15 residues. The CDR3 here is CSASDPSGGYNEQFF. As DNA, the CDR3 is TGCAGTGCTAGTGACCCTAGCGGGGGGTACAATGAGCAGTTCTTC.

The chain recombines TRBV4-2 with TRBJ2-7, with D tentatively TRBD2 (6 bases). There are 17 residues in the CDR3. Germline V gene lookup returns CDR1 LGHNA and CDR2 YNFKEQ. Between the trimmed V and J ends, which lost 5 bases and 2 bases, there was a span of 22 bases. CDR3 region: CASSMDTSRPKPYEQYF. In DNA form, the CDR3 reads TGTGCCAGCAGCATGGACACTAGCCGACCCAAACCCTACGAGCAGTACTTC.

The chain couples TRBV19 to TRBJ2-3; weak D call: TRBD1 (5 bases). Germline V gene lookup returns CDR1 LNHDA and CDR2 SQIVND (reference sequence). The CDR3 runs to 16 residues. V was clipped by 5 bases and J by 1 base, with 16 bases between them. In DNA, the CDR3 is TGTGCCAGTAGTCCGCCAAGGACAAGACGCACAGATACGCAGTATTTT. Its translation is CASSPPRTRRTDTQYF.

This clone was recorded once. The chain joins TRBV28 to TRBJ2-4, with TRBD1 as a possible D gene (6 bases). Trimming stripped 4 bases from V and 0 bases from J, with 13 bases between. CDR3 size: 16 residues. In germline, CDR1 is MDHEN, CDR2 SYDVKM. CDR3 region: CASSYRDARAKNIQYF. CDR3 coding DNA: TGTGCCAGCAGTTACAGGGATGCCCGAGCCAAAAACATTCAGTACTTC. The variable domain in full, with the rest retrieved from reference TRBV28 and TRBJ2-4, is DVKVTQSSRYLVKRTGEKVFLECVQDMDHENMFWYRQDPGLGLRLIYFSYDVKMKEKGDIPEGYSVSREKKERFSLILESASTNQTSMYLCASSYRDARAKNIQYFGAGTRLSVL.

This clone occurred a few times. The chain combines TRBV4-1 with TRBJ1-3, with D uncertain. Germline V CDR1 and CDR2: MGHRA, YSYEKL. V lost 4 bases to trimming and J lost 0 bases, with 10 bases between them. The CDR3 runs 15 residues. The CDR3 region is CASSLFTSSGNTIYF. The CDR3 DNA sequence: TGCGCCAGCAGCCTTTTCACGAGCTCTGGAAACACCATATATTTT.

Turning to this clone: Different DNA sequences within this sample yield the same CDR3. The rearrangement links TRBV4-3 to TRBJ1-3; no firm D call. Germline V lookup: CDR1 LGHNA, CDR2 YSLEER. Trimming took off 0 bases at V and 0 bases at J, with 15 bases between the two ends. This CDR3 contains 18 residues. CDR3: CASSQEGGAGSSGNTIYF. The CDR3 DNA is TGCGCCAGCAGCCAAGAGGGCGGAGCGGGCAGCTCTGGAAACACCATATATTTT.

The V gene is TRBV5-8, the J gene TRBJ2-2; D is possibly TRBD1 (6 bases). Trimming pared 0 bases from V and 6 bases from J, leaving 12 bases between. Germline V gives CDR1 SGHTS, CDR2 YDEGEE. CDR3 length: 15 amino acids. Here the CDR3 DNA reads TGTGCCAGCAGCTTGGCCACAGGGAAAGCCGGGGAGCTGTTTTTT. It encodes CASSLATGKAGELFF.

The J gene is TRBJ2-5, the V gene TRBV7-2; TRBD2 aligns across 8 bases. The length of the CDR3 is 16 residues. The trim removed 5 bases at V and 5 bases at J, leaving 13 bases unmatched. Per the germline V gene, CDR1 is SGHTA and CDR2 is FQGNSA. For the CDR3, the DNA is TGTGCCAGCAGCCGCGGGGACGGGGGGGTCGTGGAGACCCAGTACTTC. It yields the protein CASSRGDGGVVETQYF. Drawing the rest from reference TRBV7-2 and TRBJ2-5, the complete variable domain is GAGVSQSPSNKVTEKGKDVELRCDPISGHTALYWYRQSLGQGLEFLIYFQGNSAPDKSGLPSDRFSAERTGGSVSTLTIQRTQQEDSAVYLCASSRGDGGVVETQYFGPGTRLLVL.

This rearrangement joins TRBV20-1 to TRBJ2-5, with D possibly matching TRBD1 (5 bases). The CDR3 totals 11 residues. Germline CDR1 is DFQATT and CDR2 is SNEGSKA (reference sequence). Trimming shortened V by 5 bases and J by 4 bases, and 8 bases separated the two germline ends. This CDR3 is CSAGRGETQYF. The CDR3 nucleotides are TGCAGTGCTGGAAGGGGAGAGACCCAGTACTTC.

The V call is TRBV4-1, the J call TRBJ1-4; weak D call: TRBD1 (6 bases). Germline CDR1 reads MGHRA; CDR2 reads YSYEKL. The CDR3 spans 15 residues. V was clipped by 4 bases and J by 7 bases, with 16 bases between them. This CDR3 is CASSLSPRGVEKLFF. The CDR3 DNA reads TGCGCCAGCAGCCTATCCCCCAGGGGAGTTGAAAAACTGTTTTTT.

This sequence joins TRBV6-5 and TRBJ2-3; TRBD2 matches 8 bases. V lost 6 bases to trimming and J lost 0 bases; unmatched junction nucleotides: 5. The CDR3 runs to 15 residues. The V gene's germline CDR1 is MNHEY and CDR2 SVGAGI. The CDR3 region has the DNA TGTGCCAGCAGAAATAGCGGGGCTAGCACAGATACGCAGTATTTT. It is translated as CASRNSGASTDTQYF.

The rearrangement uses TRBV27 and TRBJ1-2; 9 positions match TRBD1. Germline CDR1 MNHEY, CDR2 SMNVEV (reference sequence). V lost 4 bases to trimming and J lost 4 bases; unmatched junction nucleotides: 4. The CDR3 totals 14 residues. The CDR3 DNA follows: TGTGCCAGCAGTTCCGGGACAGGGCCCTATGGCTACACCTTC. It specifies CASSSGTGPYGYTF.

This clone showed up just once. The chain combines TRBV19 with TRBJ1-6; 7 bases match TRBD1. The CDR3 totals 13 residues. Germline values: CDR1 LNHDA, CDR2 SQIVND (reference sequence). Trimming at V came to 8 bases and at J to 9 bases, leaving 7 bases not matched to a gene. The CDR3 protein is CASRRGRGSPLHF. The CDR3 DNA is TGTGCCAGTCGCAGGGGGAGAGGTTCACCCCTCCACTTT.

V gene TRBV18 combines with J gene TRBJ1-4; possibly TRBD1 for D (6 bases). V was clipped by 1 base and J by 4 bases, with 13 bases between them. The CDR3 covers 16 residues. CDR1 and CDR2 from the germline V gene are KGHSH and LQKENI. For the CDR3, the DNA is TGTGCCAGCTCACCACGCGCACAGGGTGGTAATGAAAAACTGTTTTTT. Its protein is CASSPRAQGGNEKLFF.

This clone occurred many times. CDR3 sequence reads: CASSATNRVVLGTGELFF. The CDR3 DNA reads TGTGCCAGCAGCGCCACAAACAGGGTAGTCCTGGGGACCGGGGAGCTGTTTTTT. The J gene is TRBJ2-2, the V gene TRBV7-9; D may be TRBD1 (6 bases). Trimming left V 5 bases short and J 5 bases short, with 24 bases between. Germline lookup yields CDR1 SEHNR and CDR2 FQNEAQ (reference sequence). The CDR3 is made up of 18 amino acids.

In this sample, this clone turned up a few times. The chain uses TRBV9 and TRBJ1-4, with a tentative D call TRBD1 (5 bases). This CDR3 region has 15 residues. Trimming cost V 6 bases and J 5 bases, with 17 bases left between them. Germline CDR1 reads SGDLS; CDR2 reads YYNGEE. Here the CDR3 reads CASTPSFGANEKLFF. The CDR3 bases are TGTGCCAGCACCCCGAGCTTTGGGGCGAATGAAAAACTGTTTTTT.

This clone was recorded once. CDR3 sequence reads: CTSSQGCDRGPETQYF. The CDR3 DNA sequence: TGCACCAGCAGCCAAGGATGTGACAGGGGGCCGGAGACCCAGTACTTC. The chain carries TRBV1 and TRBJ2-5; the table assigns TRBD1, which was not confirmed against the DNA. TRBV1 is recorded as a pseudogene. This CDR3 has 16 residues.

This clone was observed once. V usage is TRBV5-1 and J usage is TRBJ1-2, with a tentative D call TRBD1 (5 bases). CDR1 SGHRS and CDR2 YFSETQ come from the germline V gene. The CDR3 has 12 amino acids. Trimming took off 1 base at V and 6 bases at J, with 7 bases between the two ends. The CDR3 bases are TGCGCCAGCAGCTTGAACAGGAATGGCTACACCTTC. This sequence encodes CASSLNRNGYTF.

In DNA form, the CDR3 reads TGTGCCAGCAGTGTGGGACAGCCCTATAATTCACCCCTCCACTTT. It translates to CASSVGQPYNSPLHF. This chain links TRBV2 with TRBJ1-6, with 7 bases aligning to TRBD1. Germline assignment: CDR1 SNHLY and CDR2 FYNNEI. This CDR3 region has 15 residues. The V gene end was trimmed by 4 bases and the J gene end by 2 bases; junction bases not matched to a gene: 2.

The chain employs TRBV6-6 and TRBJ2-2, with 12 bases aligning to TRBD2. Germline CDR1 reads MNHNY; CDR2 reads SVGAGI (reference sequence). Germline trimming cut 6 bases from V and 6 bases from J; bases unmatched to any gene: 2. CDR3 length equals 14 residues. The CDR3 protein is CASRLAGGPGELFF. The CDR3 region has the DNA TGTGCCAGCAGGCTAGCGGGGGGGCCCGGGGAGCTGTTTTTT.

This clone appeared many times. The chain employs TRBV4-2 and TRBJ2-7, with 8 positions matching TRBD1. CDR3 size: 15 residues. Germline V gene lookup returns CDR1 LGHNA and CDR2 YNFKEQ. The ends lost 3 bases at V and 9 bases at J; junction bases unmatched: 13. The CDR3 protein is CASSQDRENFAGQYF. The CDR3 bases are TGTGCCAGCAGCCAGGACAGGGAAAATTTTGCGGGGCAGTACTTC.

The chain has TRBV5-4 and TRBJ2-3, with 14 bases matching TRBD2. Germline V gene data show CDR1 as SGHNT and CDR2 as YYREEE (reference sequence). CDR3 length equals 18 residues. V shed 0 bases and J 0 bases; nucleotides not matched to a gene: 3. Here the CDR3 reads CASSLGTSGGTSTDTQYF. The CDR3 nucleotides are TGTGCCAGCAGCTTGGGGACTAGCGGGGGGACAAGCACAGATACGCAGTATTTT.

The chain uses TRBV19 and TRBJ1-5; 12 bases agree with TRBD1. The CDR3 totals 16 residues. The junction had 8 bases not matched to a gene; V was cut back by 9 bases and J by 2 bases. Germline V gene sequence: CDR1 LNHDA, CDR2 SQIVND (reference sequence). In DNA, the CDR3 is TGTGCCAGCGCCGGGACAGGGGGCGCAGGCAATCAGCCCCAGCATTTT. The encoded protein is CASAGTGGAGNQPQHF.

CDR3 sequence: CASSLVGFSAVSLNIQYF. CDR3 in DNA: TGTGCCAGCAGCTTAGTTGGCTTCTCGGCAGTTAGCTTAAACATTCAGTACTTC. The V gene is TRBV7-2, the J gene TRBJ2-4; D is uncertain. The CDR3 sequence is 18 residues long. The V and J ends lost 1 base and 6 bases respectively, with 22 bases between them. Germline-derived CDR1 and CDR2 are SGHTA and FQGNSA.

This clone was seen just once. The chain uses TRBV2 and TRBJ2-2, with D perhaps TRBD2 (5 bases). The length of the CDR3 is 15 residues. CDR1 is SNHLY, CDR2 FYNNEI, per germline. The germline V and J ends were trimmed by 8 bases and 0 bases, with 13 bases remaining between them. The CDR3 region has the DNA TGTGCCAGCGGTTGGAGCGGACCGAACACCGGGGAGCTGTTTTTT. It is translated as CASGWSGPNTGELFF.

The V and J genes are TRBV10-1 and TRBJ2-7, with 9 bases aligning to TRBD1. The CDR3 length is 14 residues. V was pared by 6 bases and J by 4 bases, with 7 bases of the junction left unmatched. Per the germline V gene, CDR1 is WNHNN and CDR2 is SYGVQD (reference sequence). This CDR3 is CASSAGTGKYEQYF. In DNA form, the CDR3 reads TGCGCCAGCAGCGCCGGGACAGGGAAATACGAGCAGTACTTC.

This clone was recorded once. The CDR3 region has the DNA TGTGCCAGCACCCGACTAGCGGGGAGTGGGACCCAGTACTTC. Translated, it gives CASTRLAGSGTQYF. The chain uses TRBV6-5 and TRBJ2-5; 11 positions match TRBD2. The germline V gene has CDR1 MNHEY and CDR2 SVGAGI. This CDR3 is built from 14 residues. V was pared by 7 bases and J by 7 bases, with 8 bases of the junction left unmatched.

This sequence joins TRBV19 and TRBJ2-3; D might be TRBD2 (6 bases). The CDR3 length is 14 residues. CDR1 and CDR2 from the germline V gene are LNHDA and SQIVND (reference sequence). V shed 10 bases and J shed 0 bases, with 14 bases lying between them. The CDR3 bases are TGTGCCACGGGGGAACTTACTAGCACAGATACGCAGTATTTT. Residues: CATGELTSTDTQYF.

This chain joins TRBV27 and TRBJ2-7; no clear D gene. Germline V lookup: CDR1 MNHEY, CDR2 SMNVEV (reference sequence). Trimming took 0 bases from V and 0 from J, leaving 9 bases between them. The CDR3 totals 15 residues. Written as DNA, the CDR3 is TGTGCCAGCAGTTTATCGATGAGCGTCTCCTACGAGCAGTACTTC. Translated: CASSLSMSVSYEQYF.

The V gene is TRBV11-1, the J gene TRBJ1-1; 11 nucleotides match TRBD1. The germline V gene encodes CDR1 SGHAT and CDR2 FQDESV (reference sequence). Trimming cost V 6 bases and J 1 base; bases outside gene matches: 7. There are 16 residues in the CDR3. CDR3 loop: CASSRDRGYGNTEAFF. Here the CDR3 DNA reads TGTGCCAGCAGTCGGGACAGGGGGTATGGGAACACTGAAGCTTTCTTT.